This TCR beta chain was sequenced for a study of CD8 T cells in Susac syndrome (dated by TCRdb to about 2019). In terms of the full investigation: Of the Susac syndrome patients who were sequenced, five or six had clinically active disease and eight were in clinical remission. At the time of blood withdrawal, Susac syndrome patients were either therapy-naive, taking corticosteroids (with some also receiving IVIg), or on IVIg alone. Whether CD8+ T cell activation and differentiation in Susac syndrome was antigen driven was tested using repertoire sequencing.

Details on this clonotype: Its antigen remains undetermined. Base qualities are not recorded, but no much larger clone differs from it by a single base.

The full study reports these points: In the CD4+ T cell repertoire of Susac syndrome patients, clonal expansion was not detected. The number of individuals in the TCR sequencing and HLA analysis was recognized as being relatively small.

RNA was extracted using the RNeasy kit, and about 0.5 to 1 ug of the RNA was reverse transcribed with random hexamers. TCR beta CDR3 regions were amplified with the immunoSEQ multiplex PCR assay covering 54 Vbeta and 13 Jbeta segments. PCR amplification bias was corrected using a synthetic template baseline for primer optimization and computational correction. The authors' pipeline ran thus. Reads were annotated to V, D and J genes according to IMGT and were analyzed with immunoSEQ Analyzer, with only productive sequences retained. Clonality was computed as one minus Shannon entropy normalized by log2 of the number of productive unique sequences. Public and private clones were assessed among the 100 most prevalent clones of each patient and control. A clone was defined as Susac-specific if it was absent from the healthy and MS cohorts, from 1052 published viral clones and from other ImmuneACCESS disease sequences. Using fastp trimming at Q25 and MiXCR clonotype assembly, TCRdb reanalyzed the public sequencing data and kept in-frame beta chains. Records with the same CDR3 protein are collapsed into one entry carrying the most frequent genes and DNA. TCRdb assigned the V and J calls; the authors' analysis was not used. The sample table holds about 180,000 distinct CDR3 sequences, of which around 94% were seen once. The ten biggest clones cover 0.12% of the sample.

High-throughput TCR beta sequencing profiled peripheral blood CD8+ and CD4+ T cells from healthy donors, Susac syndrome patients and multiple sclerosis patients. The Susac syndrome patients fulfilled recently defined diagnostic criteria for either definite or probable disease. CD8+ TEMRA cells were enriched by FACS, while bulk CD8+ and CD4+ T cells were purified by magnetic negative isolation. Blood was drawn into EDTA tubes, processed within 24 hours, and PBMCs were isolated by density gradient centrifugation. PBMCs intended for TCR sequencing were cryopreserved in liquid nitrogen and were subsequently thawed in a 37 degrees C water bath. A purity of at least 90% was achieved for sorted or isolated CD4+, CD8+ and CD8+ TEMRA cells. Trimming at the junction amounts to 6 bases on V and 6 bases on J, and the germline ends lie 15 bases apart. The CDR3 measures 14 amino acids from cysteine to phenylalanine. Only the CDR3 DNA is retained, 42 bases long and in frame from the first base. The germline V gene yields MNHEY for CDR1 and SVGAGI for CDR2.

The specimen sequenced was CD4+ T cells from PBMCs. The receptor chain draws on TRBV6-5 and TRBJ1-5, with TRBD1 perhaps the D gene, on 6 matching bases. This TCR was sampled from a human donor with Susac syndrome. CDR3 region: CASRGQGSSQPQHF. The DNA is as follows: TGTGCCAGCAGAGGTCAGGGGTCGAGTCAGCCCCAGCATTTT.